A selection of T cell receptor beta chains follows, all from one sample in a study of regulatory T cells in long-lasting Graves disease. TCRdb analysed the multiplex PCR reads with MiXCR anew, one entry per CDR3 protein. The table shows roughly 500,000 distinct CDR3 sequences, with 13% to 15% occurring only once. The data also belong to a second study, concerning T cells in Graves' hyperthyroidism and ophthalmopathy.

Sequences were derived from peripheral blood mononuclear cells (PBMCs), sampled at new diagnosis, from a patient treated with antithyroid drugs. These receptors originate from a woman in her fifties or sixties with Graves disease. Each CDR3 is given with its conserved first and last residue. The order of the fields is V gene, clone size, J gene, D gene, CDR3 protein, CDR3 DNA. The D gene is left open where the match is weak. A clone size is listed for some rows: how often the clone was seen (once, few, many), or a class if it is expanded.

>TRBV7-8|.|TRBJ2-3|TRBD1
CASSLVQGRSTDTLYF
TGTGCCAGCAGCTTAGTACAGGGGCGCTCCACAGATACGCTGTATTTT
>TRBV20-1|many|TRBJ2-1|.
CSARAPLSRSKIYNEQFF
TGCAGTGCTAGAGCCCCTTTATCGCGGTCGAAAATCTACAATGAGCAGTTCTTC
>TRBV27|many|TRBJ2-1|TRBD2
CASSPAPTRLAGDPNEQFF
TGTGCCAGCAGTCCCGCCCCAACTAGACTAGCGGGAGACCCTAATGAGCAGTTCTTC
>TRBV28|few|TRBJ2-7|TRBD2
CASSSPGLAGDEQYF
TGTGCCAGCAGTTCACCGGGACTAGCGGGAGACGAGCAGTACTTC
>TRBV7-9|many|TRBJ2-3|TRBD1
CASSLTGGVTDTQYF
TGTGCCAGCAGCTTGACAGGGGGAGTCACAGATACGCAGTATTTT
>TRBV7-9|many|TRBJ2-1|TRBD2
CASSMTSGDSYNEQFF
TGTGCCAGCAGCATGACTAGCGGGGATTCTTACAATGAGCAGTTCTTC
>TRBV3-1|many|TRBJ1-1|.
CASSQNRENTEAFF
TGTGCCAGCAGCCAAAACCGCGAGAACACTGAAGCTTTCTTT
>TRBV4-1|many|TRBJ2-3|.
CASSPIRLSTDTQYF
TGCGCCAGCAGCCCGATTCGACTAAGCACAGATACGCAGTATTTT
>TRBV2|many|TRBJ1-1|TRBD1
CARDRENTEAFF
TGTGCCAGGGACAGGGAGAACACTGAAGCTTTCTTT
>TRBV7-8|many|TRBJ2-3|.
CASSSVVDTQYF
TGTGCCAGCAGCTCAGTAGTTGATACGCAGTATTTT
>TRBV28|many|TRBJ1-5|.
CASSFSPTLTTNQPQHF
TGTGCCAGCAGTTTCAGCCCGACCCTGACGACCAATCAGCCCCAGCATTTT
>TRBV18|few|TRBJ2-3|.
CASSPPLTDTQYF
TGTGCCAGCTCACCACCCCTCACAGATACGCAGTATTTT
>TRBV5-1|.|TRBJ2-1|TRBD2
CASGTSGSPYEQFF
TGCGCCAGCGGGACTAGCGGGAGTCCCTATGAGCAGTTCTTC
>TRBV6-1|.|TRBJ2-7|.
CASSIPLGSNYEQYF
TGTGCCAGCAGCATCCCGCTAGGGAGTAACTACGAGCAGTACTTC
>TRBV7-6|.|TRBJ2-1|.
CASSLEVTSINEQFF
TGTGCCAGCAGCTTAGAGGTGACTTCCATCAATGAGCAGTTCTTC
>TRBV28|many|TRBJ2-3|.
CASSLPGTDTQYF
TGTGCCAGCAGTTTACCAGGCACAGATACGCAGTATTTT